Listed here are 31 T cell receptor beta chains from one sample, sequenced in a study of blood T cell repertoires in COVID-19. Sequencing used immunoSEQ multiplex PCR; TCRdb keeps in-frame clones, though not all of them. This sample has 140,000 or so clones, with about 80% found just once. The sample taken for sequencing was PBMCs or T cells enriched from blood (not recorded which). These receptors were collected from a man between 50 and 59 years old who had recovered from COVID-19.

The chain's CDR3 is CASSEGQGSQETQYF. The CDR3 DNA sequence: TGTGCCAGCAGCGAGGGACAGGGGTCTCAAGAGACCCAGTACTTC. J is TRBJ2-5 and V is TRBV9; 10 bases map to TRBD1. The CDR3 totals 15 residues. The V and J ends lost 3 bases and 2 bases, in that order; junction bases with no gene match: 4. From germline, CDR1 is SGDLS and CDR2 YYNGEE.

V usage is TRBV5-5 and J usage is TRBJ2-1; 8 bases are shared with TRBD1. Germline CDR1 reads SGHKS; CDR2 reads YYEKEE (reference sequence). The CDR3 loop spans 14 amino acids. V was pared by 2 bases and J by 10 bases, with 8 bases of the junction left unmatched. Here the CDR3 reads CASSLTGQVGEQFF. The CDR3 region has the DNA TGTGCCAGCAGCTTAACGGGACAGGTGGGCGAGCAGTTCTTC.

The V call is TRBV5-6, the J call TRBJ1-6, with TRBD1 matching 7 bases. The CDR3 consists of 14 residues. V lost 3 bases to trimming and J lost 11 bases; unmatched junction nucleotides: 8. From germline, CDR1 is SGHDT and CDR2 YYEEEE. The CDR3 DNA reads as TGTGCCAGCAGCTCCACAGGGGTCGAAACACCCCTCCACTTT. This sequence encodes CASSSTGVETPLHF. Looking up the rest from reference TRBV5-6 and TRBJ1-6 gives the full variable domain: DAGVTQSPTHLIKTRGQQVTLRCSPKSGHDTVSWYQQALGQGPQFIFQYYEEEERQRGNFPDRFSGHQFPNYSSELNVNALLLGDSALYLCASSSTGVETPLHFGNGTRLTVT.

The DNA for the CDR3 is TGTGCCAGCAGCCTCCAGGGAGATACGCAGTATTTT. Translation: CASSLQGDTQYF. The rearrangement uses TRBV5-5 and TRBJ2-3, with D possibly TRBD1 on 5 matching bases. The V and J ends lost 4 bases and 5 bases respectively, with 8 bases between them. CDR1 and CDR2 (germline): SGHKS, YYEKEE (reference sequence). The CDR3 has 12 amino acids. The full variable domain, in which reference TRBV5-5 and TRBJ2-3 provide the parts outside the CDR3, is DAGVTQSPTHLIKTRGQQVTLRCSPISGHKSVSWYQQVLGQGPQFIFQYYEKEERGRGNFPDRFSARQFPNYSSELNVNALLLGDSALYLCASSLQGDTQYFGPGTRLTVL.

The chain has TRBV28 and TRBJ1-5; D gene uncertain. Trimming cost V 6 bases and J 2 bases, with 14 bases left between them. The germline gives CDR1 MDHEN, CDR2 SYDVKM. The CDR3 consists of 15 residues. CDR3 in amino acids: CASRTEGFGNQPQHF. Here the CDR3 DNA reads TGTGCCAGCAGAACCGAGGGTTTCGGCAATCAGCCCCAGCATTTT.

Comment on this clone: Other DNA sequences of this sample code for an identical CDR3. The chain carries TRBV12-3 or TRBV12-4 and TRBJ2-5; D remains ambiguous. Trimming removed 3 bases at V and 5 bases at J, with 4 bases between. The CDR3 loop spans 11 amino acids. This CDR3 reads CASSLQETQYF. The CDR3 DNA reads as TGTGCCAGCAGTTTGCAGGAGACCCAGTACTTC.

This clone was recorded a few times. This chain uses TRBV7-9 with TRBJ1-2, with TRBD1 matching over 7 bases. J was trimmed by 4 bases and V by 1 base; bases with no gene match: 3. CDR1 is SEHNR and CDR2 is FQNEAQ in the germline V gene (reference sequence). This CDR3 is 14 amino acids long. CDR3 residues: CASSLVQGIYGYTF. The CDR3 nucleotides read TGTGCCAGCAGCTTAGTACAGGGGATCTATGGCTACACCTTC.

This clone was counted a few times. The rearrangement uses TRBV7-2 and TRBJ1-5; possible D gene TRBD1, 6 bases. This CDR3 comprises 15 residues. Germline CDR1 and CDR2: SGHTA and FQGNSA. V was trimmed by 5 bases and J by 2 bases, leaving 13 bases between them. CDR3 nucleotides: TGTGCCAGCAGCGGATTACAGGGAGGCAATCAGCCCCAGCATTTT. It specifies CASSGLQGGNQPQHF.

The chain recombines TRBV4-2 with TRBJ2-5; the match to TRBD1 covers 7 bases. Germline-derived CDR1 and CDR2 are LGHNA and YNFKEQ. V was clipped by 4 bases and J by 4 bases; unmatched bases: 12. There are 16 residues in the CDR3. CDR3 coding DNA: TGTGCCAGCAGCCGGTCCGGGACAGACGTCCCAGAGACCCAGTACTTC. Its translation: CASSRSGTDVPETQYF.

This clone was seen once. The V gene is TRBV18, the J gene TRBJ2-2, with D tentatively TRBD2 (5 bases). CDR1 and CDR2 from the germline V gene are KGHSH and LQKENI. Trimming cost V 8 bases and J 1 base, with 11 bases left between them. The CDR3 has 14 amino acids. The CDR3: CASPDWGNTGELFF. The DNA for the CDR3 is TGTGCCAGCCCGGACTGGGGGAACACCGGGGAGCTGTTTTTT. The full variable domain, completed using reference TRBV18 and TRBJ2-2, is NAGVMQNPRHLVRRRGQEARLRCSPMKGHSHVYWYRQLPEEGLKFMVYLQKENIIDESGMPKERFSAEFPKEGPSILRIQQVVRGDSAAYFCASPDWGNTGELFFGEGSRLTVL.

The rearrangement joins TRBV19 to TRBJ2-3; 10 nucleotides line up with TRBD2. The CDR3 length is 16 residues. Looked up from germline, CDR1 is LNHDA and CDR2 is SQIVND (reference sequence). J was trimmed by 3 bases and V by 7 bases; bases with no gene match: 10. The CDR3 nucleotides read TGTGCCAGTACCTCCCAGCGGGGGGGCTTGACAGATACGCAGTATTTT. Its translation: CASTSQRGGLTDTQYF.

The CDR3 DNA reads TGTGCCAGCAGCCCCAGGACTAGCGGGGCCTACGAGCAGTACTTC. It translates to CASSPRTSGAYEQYF. The chain combines TRBV5-4 with TRBJ2-7; 12 nucleotides match TRBD2. CDR1 is SGHNT and CDR2 is YYREEE in the germline V gene (reference sequence). V lost 4 bases, J lost 2 bases, and 4 bases stayed unmatched. This CDR3 contains 15 residues.

V is TRBV7-6 and J is TRBJ2-2; D is possibly TRBD2 (5 bases). V was trimmed by 2 bases and J by 1 base, leaving 11 bases between them. The CDR3 sequence is 16 residues long. CDR1 is SGHVS and CDR2 is FNYEAQ in the germline V gene. The CDR3: CASSLSRARNTGELFF. DNA of the CDR3: TGTGCCAGCAGCTTATCGAGGGCCAGGAACACCGGGGAGCTGTTTTTT. The complete variable domain, with remaining parts taken from reference TRBV7-6 and TRBJ2-2, reads GAGVSQSPRYKVTKRGQDVALRCDPISGHVSLYWYRQALGQGPEFLTYFNYEAQQDKSGLPNDRFSAERPEGSISTLTIQRTEQRDSAMYRCASSLSRARNTGELFFGEGSRLTVL.

The CDR3 DNA is TGCGCCAGCAGCGACACCGGGACAGTTTTGAACACTGAAGCTTTCTTT. Its translation is CASSDTGTVLNTEAFF. V is TRBV4-1 and J is TRBJ1-1, with 7 bases matching TRBD1. The length of the CDR3 is 16 residues. The V segment lost 5 bases and the J segment 0 bases; nucleotides outside the gene matches: 9. CDR1 is MGHRA, CDR2 YSYEKL, per germline.

The chain links TRBV4-3 to TRBJ1-6; TRBD1 is a possible D gene (5 bases). This CDR3 has 15 residues. Germline V lookup: CDR1 LGHNA, CDR2 YSLEER. V gave up 0 bases and J gave up 5 bases, with 8 bases separating them. As DNA, the CDR3 is TGCGCCAGCAGCCAAGACGGCAGGGATAATTCACCCCTCCACTTT. Amino acid sequence: CASSQDGRDNSPLHF.

The chain is built from TRBV5-1 and TRBJ1-1; 8 bases agree with TRBD1. The CDR3 runs to 15 residues. The ends lost 4 bases at V and 4 bases at J; junction bases unmatched: 9. Germline V gene lookup returns CDR1 SGHRS and CDR2 YFSETQ. CDR3 sequence reads: CASSGRTGTSTEAFF. CDR3 DNA sequence: TGCGCCAGCAGCGGCCGGACAGGGACGAGCACTGAAGCTTTCTTT.

The genes are TRBV4-2 and TRBJ1-5, with 11 bases lining up with TRBD1. Losses at the gene ends were 1 base for V and 0 bases for J; bases not matched to a gene: 2. CDR1 is LGHNA and CDR2 is YNFKEQ in the germline V gene. This CDR3 comprises 17 residues. CDR3 in DNA: TGTGCCAGCAGCCAAGGGACAGGGGGCCCTAGCAATCAGCCCCAGCATTTT. Its translation: CASSQGTGGPSNQPQHF.

The CDR3 loop is CASSVDWTGTHTQYF. CDR3 nucleotide sequence: TGTGCCAGCAGCGTAGACTGGACAGGAACACATACGCAGTATTTT. This sequence joins TRBV9 and TRBJ2-3; TRBD1 aligns across 7 bases. The CDR3 is 15 amino acids. The V segment lost 0 bases and the J segment 7 bases; nucleotides outside the gene matches: 8. Germline V gene sequence: CDR1 SGDLS, CDR2 YYNGEE. The variable domain in full, completed from reference TRBV9 and TRBJ2-3, reads DSGVTQTPKHLITATGQRVTLRCSPRSGDLSVYWYQQSLDQGLQFLIQYYNGEERAKGNILERFSAQQFPDLHSELNLSSLELGDSALYFCASSVDWTGTHTQYFGPGTRLTVL.

The chain recombines TRBV6-2 or TRBV6-3 with TRBJ1-4; TRBD1 is a possible D gene (6 bases). Germline CDR1 MNHEY, CDR2 SVGEGT. This CDR3 is 16 amino acids long. Trimming stripped 3 bases from V and 7 bases from J, with 18 bases between. The chain's CDR3 is CASSYSFRGTPEKLFF. The CDR3 bases are TGTGCCAGCAGTTATTCCTTCCGTGGGACACCTGAAAAACTGTTTTTT.

V usage is TRBV4-2 and J usage is TRBJ2-7, with D perhaps TRBD1 (6 bases). Germline V lookup: CDR1 LGHNA, CDR2 YNFKEQ. V was trimmed by 0 bases and J by 2 bases, leaving 8 bases between them. The CDR3 runs to 14 residues. This CDR3 reads CASSQDRGPYEQYF. For the CDR3, the DNA is TGTGCCAGCAGCCAAGACAGGGGACCCTACGAGCAGTACTTC.

The chain employs TRBV3-1 (or the pseudogene TRBV3-2) and TRBJ2-2; tentatively, D is TRBD2 (6 bases). Germline values: CDR1 LGHDT, CDR2 YNNKEL (reference sequence). V was trimmed by 4 bases and J by 0 bases, leaving 12 bases between them. There are 16 residues in the CDR3. The CDR3 sequence is CASSRNSGSNTGELFF. DNA for the CDR3: TGTGCCAGCAGCCGTAATAGCGGATCGAACACCGGGGAGCTGTTTTTT.

V usage is TRBV2 and J usage is TRBJ2-7; TRBD2 is a possible D gene (5 bases). The CDR3 runs to 14 residues. V was clipped by 6 bases and J by 6 bases, with 18 bases between them. Germline values: CDR1 SNHLY, CDR2 FYNNEI. For the CDR3, the DNA is TGTGCCAGCAGGACCTTGGGGAGCCTTGGCGAGCAGTACTTC. Protein product: CASRTLGSLGEQYF.

J is TRBJ2-5 and V is TRBV11-2; D is perhaps TRBD1 (7 bases). The V gene's germline CDR1 is SGHAT and CDR2 FQNNGV. This CDR3 has 14 amino acids. V lost 2 bases and J 5 bases, leaving 12 bases between the germline ends. CDR3 DNA sequence: TGTGCCAGCAGCTTACAGGGGGGCCCTGAGACCCAGTACTTC. As protein: CASSLQGGPETQYF.

The chain carries TRBV24-1 and TRBJ2-1; 9 bases are a match to TRBD1. The CDR3 spans 17 residues. Germline loops: CDR1 KGHDR, CDR2 SFDVKD. With 4 bases clipped from V and 5 bases from J, the junction kept 11 bases outside the gene matches. CDR3 sequence: CATSESRRDRADNEQFF. DNA for the CDR3: TGTGCCACCAGTGAATCCCGCCGGGACAGGGCCGACAATGAGCAGTTCTTC.

The chain recombines TRBV11-2 with TRBJ1-4; 7 bases fit TRBD1. Looked up from germline, CDR1 is SGHAT and CDR2 is FQNNGV. The junction had 19 bases not matched to a gene; V was cut back by 5 bases and J by 7 bases. The CDR3 has 18 residues. In nucleotides, the CDR3 is TGTGCCAGCAGCCCCAAAACCGGGACAGAGGGACCCATTGAAAAACTGTTTTTT. This codes for CASSPKTGTEGPIEKLFF.

This chain uses TRBV19 with TRBJ1-3; possible D gene TRBD1, 6 bases. The germline V and J ends were trimmed by 4 bases and 4 bases, with 17 bases remaining between them. Germline CDR1 reads LNHDA; CDR2 reads SQIVND (reference sequence). The CDR3 is made up of 16 amino acids. CDR3 residues: CASSTQQGFSGNTIYF. The CDR3 DNA reads as TGTGCCAGTAGTACCCAACAGGGATTTTCGGGAAACACCATATATTTT.

The chain links TRBV28 to TRBJ1-5, with 7 bases lining up with TRBD1. Germline V gives CDR1 MDHEN, CDR2 SYDVKM. The CDR3 sequence is 14 residues long. Trimming took 3 bases from V and 6 from J; bases not matched to a gene: 5. CDR3 loop: CASSLTGKSQPQHF. Written as DNA, the CDR3 is TGTGCCAGCAGTTTGACAGGGAAGAGTCAGCCCCAGCATTTT. The full variable domain, in which reference TRBV28 and TRBJ1-5 provide the parts outside the CDR3, is DVKVTQSSRYLVKRTGEKVFLECVQDMDHENMFWYRQDPGLGLRLIYFSYDVKMKEKGDIPEGYSVSREKKERFSLILESASTNQTSMYLCASSLTGKSQPQHFGDGTRLSIL.

The chain employs TRBV6-4 and TRBJ2-3; tentatively, D is TRBD2 (5 bases). V shed 0 bases and J shed 0 bases, with 7 bases lying between them. Per germline, CDR1 MRHNA and CDR2 SNTAGT. The CDR3 totals 15 residues. In DNA form, the CDR3 reads TGTGCCAGCAGTGACTCAACGGGAAGCACAGATACGCAGTATTTT. Its translation is CASSDSTGSTDTQYF.

The rearrangement joins TRBV6-4 to TRBJ1-1, with a tentative D call TRBD1 (5 bases). Trimming stripped 6 bases from V and 3 bases from J, with 14 bases between. Germline V gives CDR1 MRHNA, CDR2 SNTAGT. CDR3 length: 14 residues. DNA of the CDR3: TGTGCCAGCAGGATGGTGTCGGGGGACACTGAAGCTTTCTTT. This gives the protein CASRMVSGDTEAFF.

The CDR3 loop reads CAISESGNRGTDNEQFF. DNA of the CDR3: TGTGCCATCAGTGAGTCGGGAAACAGGGGAACCGACAATGAGCAGTTCTTC. The rearrangement uses TRBV10-3 and TRBJ2-1; 7 positions match TRBD1. V was clipped by 0 bases and J by 5 bases; unmatched bases: 10. This CDR3 spans 17 amino acids. CDR1 is ENHRY and CDR2 is SYGVKD in the germline V gene.

The J gene is TRBJ2-2, the V gene TRBV15; D possibly corresponds to TRBD1 (6 bases). This CDR3 region has 17 residues. Trimming cost V 0 bases and J 7 bases, with 18 bases left between them. Germline V gene sequence: CDR1 LNHNV, CDR2 YYDKDF (reference sequence). CDR3 DNA sequence: TGTGCCACCAGCAGAGATCAGGGGATGATTCAGGGCGGGGAGCTGTTTTTT. It yields the protein CATSRDQGMIQGGELFF. Full variable domain (outside the CDR3, taken from reference TRBV15 and TRBJ2-2): DAMVIQNPRYQVTQFGKPVTLSCSQTLNHNVMYWYQQKSSQAPKLLFHYYDKDFNNEADTPDNFQSRRPNTSFCFLDIRSPGLGDTAMYLCATSRDQGMIQGGELFFGEGSRLTVL.